Each of the 26 T cell receptor beta chains below was sequenced from the same sample in a study of cytomegalovirus exposure and HLA in healthy donors. The PCR made use of 60 Vbeta and 13 Jbeta primers. Profiled with immunoSEQ multiplex PCR; TCRdb holds only in-frame clones, not every one. The table shows roughly 98,000 clones, with under 85% occurring only once. Specimen: PBMCs. All receptors come from a man aged 40-49 years in good health and CMV-seronegative.

This clone has just one count. The V and J genes are TRBV19 and TRBJ1-2; D unclear. Looked up from germline, CDR1 is LNHDA and CDR2 is SQIVND (reference sequence). With 5 bases removed from V and 4 bases from J, the gap between germline ends came to 5 bases. This CDR3 region has 11 residues. This chain's CDR3 is CASSLAYGYTF. CDR3 in DNA: TGTGCCAGTAGTCTGGCCTATGGCTACACCTTC. The full variable domain, rest sourced from reference TRBV19 and TRBJ1-2, is DGGITQSPKYLFRKEGQNVTLSCEQNLNHDAMYWYRQDPGQGLRLIYYSQIVNDFQKGDIAEGYSVSREKKESFPLTVTSAQKNPTAFYLCASSLAYGYTFGSGTRLTVV.

This chain joins TRBV29-1 and TRBJ2-2, with no clear D. CDR3 length equals 12 residues. Germline V CDR1 and CDR2: SQVTM, ANQGSEA. V lost 4 bases, J lost 0 bases, and 3 bases lay in between. CDR3: CSVASNTGELFF. CDR3 nucleotides: TGCAGCGTTGCATCGAACACCGGGGAGCTGTTTTTT.

This clone appeared a single time. The V call is TRBV19, the J call TRBJ2-5; 11 bases align to TRBD2. Germline V gene sequence: CDR1 LNHDA, CDR2 SQIVND (reference sequence). CDR3 length equals 16 residues. V lost 4 bases, J lost 5 bases, and 9 bases stayed unmatched. As DNA, the CDR3 is TGTGCCAGTAGTACGGCTAGCGGGGGGCTTGTGGAGACCCAGTACTTC. Protein: CASSTASGGLVETQYF. The variable domain in full, completed from reference TRBV19 and TRBJ2-5, reads DGGITQSPKYLFRKEGQNVTLSCEQNLNHDAMYWYRQDPGQGLRLIYYSQIVNDFQKGDIAEGYSVSREKKESFPLTVTSAQKNPTAFYLCASSTASGGLVETQYFGPGTRLLVL.

V usage is TRBV28 and J usage is TRBJ2-1; TRBD2 agrees at 11 bases. Germline loops: CDR1 MDHEN, CDR2 SYDVKM. Germline trimming cut 4 bases from V and 2 bases from J; bases unmatched to any gene: 10. This CDR3 is 18 amino acids long. The CDR3 spells CASSSRLAGSIAYNEQFF. Written as DNA, the CDR3 is TGTGCCAGCAGTTCCAGACTAGCGGGATCGATTGCCTACAATGAGCAGTTCTTC.

This chain's CDR3 is CAWSEQGSYGYTF. CDR3 sequence (DNA): TGTGCCTGGAGTGAACAGGGGTCCTATGGCTACACCTTC. The rearrangement uses TRBV30 and TRBJ1-2; 7 nucleotides match TRBD1. The germline V gene encodes CDR1 GTSNPN and CDR2 SVGIG (reference sequence). CDR3 length equals 13 residues. V lost 1 base, J lost 4 bases, and 3 bases stayed unmatched.

V and J are TRBV7-3 and TRBJ2-2, with TRBD1 as a possible D gene (5 bases). Germline CDR1 SGHTA, CDR2 FQGTGA. V was trimmed by 2 bases and J by 6 bases, leaving 16 bases between them. This CDR3 spans 16 amino acids. This chain's CDR3 is CASSLAKGSASGELFF. For the CDR3, the DNA is TGTGCCAGCAGCTTAGCAAAGGGGTCGGCGTCCGGGGAGCTGTTTTTT.

This clone was detected only once. V and J are TRBV27 and TRBJ2-4; the D gene is possibly TRBD2 (7 bases). CDR3 length: 12 amino acids. Per germline, CDR1 MNHEY and CDR2 SMNVEV (reference sequence). V was pared by 7 bases and J by 7 bases, with 11 bases between. The CDR3: CASMGGGNIQYF. The DNA for the CDR3 is TGTGCCAGCATGGGAGGGGGGAACATTCAGTACTTC.

The sample holds a few counts of this clone. The genes are TRBV6-4 and TRBJ1-2, with 9 bases fitting TRBD1. V trimming: 5 bases; J trimming: 8 bases; junction bases outside the gene matches: 9. The CDR3 spans 14 residues. Germline lookup yields CDR1 MRHNA and CDR2 SNTAGT. Here the CDR3 reads CASSPGTGIRGYTF. The CDR3 DNA follows: TGTGCCAGCAGTCCCGGGACAGGGATCCGGGGCTACACCTTC.

The V and J genes are TRBV7-2 and TRBJ2-7; TRBD2 might be the D (5 bases). CDR3 length: 15 residues. Germline CDR1 reads SGHTA; CDR2 reads FQGNSA. Between the trimmed V and J ends, which lost 5 bases and 0 bases, there was a span of 14 bases. The CDR3 sequence is CASSPRWRASYEQYF. The CDR3 DNA reads as TGTGCCAGCAGCCCTAGATGGCGGGCCTCCTACGAGCAGTACTTC.

The V and J genes are TRBV7-6 and TRBJ1-2, with TRBD1 as a possible D gene (5 bases). The V gene's germline CDR1 is SGHVS and CDR2 FNYEAQ. The ends were cut back, 1 base at V and 8 bases at J, with 11 bases in the middle. The CDR3 has 13 residues. For the CDR3, the DNA is TGTGCCAGCAGCTTAGGTCAGGGAGGAGGCTACACCTTC. Translated: CASSLGQGGGYTF.

This chain links TRBV5-1 with TRBJ1-2, with D possibly being TRBD1 (5 bases). This CDR3 has 12 amino acids. Germline values: CDR1 SGHRS, CDR2 YFSETQ. Deletions cut 7 bases from V and 3 bases from J, with 10 bases between. Here the CDR3 DNA reads TGCGCCAGCCGAGGAGGGGACTATGGCTACACCTTC. Encoded protein: CASRGGDYGYTF.

The chain links TRBV30 to TRBJ1-5; D call uncertain. Trimming cost V 4 bases and J 2 bases, with 9 bases left between them. The CDR3 runs to 13 residues. Looked up from germline, CDR1 is GTSNPN and CDR2 is SVGIG (reference sequence). DNA of the CDR3: TGTGCCTGGAATAGCGGGGGCAATCAGCCCCAGCATTTT. Its translation is CAWNSGGNQPQHF.

The rearrangement joins TRBV7-2 to TRBJ1-4; TRBD1 matches at 9 bases. The J segment lost 8 bases and the V segment lost 4 bases, leaving 5 bases of the junction unmatched. Per the germline V gene, CDR1 is SGHTA and CDR2 is FQGNSA. The CDR3 has 14 residues. The CDR3 spells CASSSGQGEEKLFF. CDR3 sequence (DNA): TGTGCCAGCAGCTCGGGACAGGGTGAAGAAAAACTGTTTTTT.

The rearrangement joins TRBV2 to TRBJ1-5; tentative D call: TRBD1 (5 bases). The germline V and J ends were trimmed by 3 bases and 7 bases, with 16 bases remaining between them. The CDR3 has 15 residues. CDR1 is SNHLY and CDR2 is FYNNEI in the germline V gene. CDR3 in DNA: TGTGCCAGCAGTGAGGGTCGGCAGGGAAACCAGCCCCAGCATTTT. It codes for CASSEGRQGNQPQHF.

The table lists this clone with a few counts. This chain links TRBV5-6 with TRBJ1-2; 8 bases match TRBD1. Germline V CDR1 and CDR2: SGHDT, YYEEEE. The CDR3 consists of 17 residues. J was trimmed by 2 bases and V by 1 base; bases with no gene match: 10. CDR3 sequence reads: CASSLFGQGAQNYGYTF. CDR3 sequence (DNA): TGTGCCAGCAGCTTGTTCGGCCAGGGGGCGCAGAACTATGGCTACACCTTC.

The CDR3 DNA reads as TGTGCCATCAGTGACGTGTCAGTTTCTAACTATGGCTACACCTTC. This translates into CAISDVSVSNYGYTF. The chain joins TRBV10-3 to TRBJ1-2, with no clear D. Germline assignment: CDR1 ENHRY and CDR2 SYGVKD. V was clipped by 3 bases and J by 0 bases, with 11 bases between them. The CDR3 covers 15 residues.

This clone was counted between two and nine times. The chain carries TRBV27 and TRBJ1-1; tentatively, D is TRBD1 (5 bases). V gave up 8 bases and J gave up 2 bases, with 15 bases separating them. The CDR3 length is 14 residues. Germline lookup yields CDR1 MNHEY and CDR2 SMNVEV (reference sequence). CDR3: CASGPIDSNTEAFF. The CDR3, as DNA: TGTGCCAGCGGCCCCATCGACAGCAACACTGAAGCTTTCTTT.

J is TRBJ1-2 and V is TRBV5-1, with 9 bases aligning to TRBD1. The ends lost 5 bases at V and 6 bases at J; junction bases unmatched: 2. The germline V gene has CDR1 SGHRS and CDR2 YFSETQ. The CDR3 is 12 residues long. The CDR3 here is CASRDRGDGYTF. The CDR3 DNA reads as TGCGCCAGCAGGGACAGGGGAGATGGCTACACCTTC.

The V call is TRBV6-5, the J call TRBJ1-1, with 7 bases lining up with TRBD1. The CDR3 spans 15 residues. The germline V gene has CDR1 MNHEY and CDR2 SVGAGI. V was pared by 7 bases and J by 5 bases, with 13 bases of the junction left unmatched. CDR3 in DNA: TGTGCCAGCATTGCCCCTGGAGGGGGCAGGACTGAAGCTTTCTTT. This gives the protein CASIAPGGGRTEAFF.

The CDR3: CSVEEGSGDGYTF. Written as DNA, the CDR3 is TGCAGCGTTGAAGAAGGGTCAGGGGACGGCTACACCTTC. The chain has TRBV29-1 and TRBJ1-2; TRBD1 might be the D (6 bases). Germline values: CDR1 SQVTM, CDR2 ANQGSEA. The CDR3 runs to 13 residues. Trimming removed 0 bases from V and 8 bases from J, with 13 bases in between.

V and J are TRBV7-2 and TRBJ2-2; maybe TRBD2 (6 bases). Germline V CDR1 and CDR2: SGHTA, FQGNSA. The CDR3 totals 17 residues. V dropped 5 bases and J dropped 7 bases, with 23 bases sitting between them. The CDR3 spells CASSPLLLARVDGELFF. The CDR3 bases are TGTGCCAGCAGCCCACTCTTACTAGCTAGGGTGGACGGGGAGCTGTTTTTT. The full variable domain, completed using reference TRBV7-2 and TRBJ2-2, is GAGVSQSPSNKVTEKGKDVELRCDPISGHTALYWYRQSLGQGLEFLIYFQGNSAPDKSGLPSDRFSAERTGGSVSTLTIQRTQQEDSAVYLCASSPLLLARVDGELFFGEGSRLTVL.

This chain links TRBV7-2 with TRBJ1-5, with D perhaps matching TRBD1 (5 bases). Per germline, CDR1 SGHTA and CDR2 FQGNSA. The germline V and J ends were trimmed by 4 bases and 5 bases, with 12 bases remaining between them. This CDR3 has 14 amino acids. Written as DNA, the CDR3 is TGTGCCAGCAGCTCGACTGACAGTCATCAGCCCCAGCATTTT. Translation gives CASSSTDSHQPQHF.

The rearrangement uses TRBV5-1 and TRBJ2-3, with 10 positions matching TRBD1. Germline trimming cut 4 bases from V and 1 base from J; bases unmatched to any gene: 6. Germline V gene sequence: CDR1 SGHRS, CDR2 YFSETQ. The CDR3 is made up of 16 amino acids. In DNA form, the CDR3 reads TGCGCCAGCAGCCCCAGGACAGGGGGTGGCACAGATACGCAGTATTTT. Its protein product is CASSPRTGGGTDTQYF.

The rearrangement joins TRBV14 to TRBJ2-5; 10 bases line up with TRBD2. The better agreement between TRBJ2-7 and the DNA end casts doubt on the J call. Germline V gene lookup returns CDR1 SGHDN and CDR2 FVKESK. This CDR3 spans 14 amino acids. The CDR3 sequence is CASSLLAGSYEQYF. DNA for the CDR3: TGTGCCAGCAGCCTACTAGCGGGGTCCTACGAGCAGTACTTC.

The rearrangement links TRBV5-1 to TRBJ1-1; unclear D gene. In germline, CDR1 is SGHRS, CDR2 YFSETQ. This CDR3 region has 13 residues. The V and J ends lost 1 base and 0 bases respectively, with 4 bases between them. The CDR3 sequence is CASSLTMNTEAFF. CDR3 nucleotides: TGCGCCAGCAGCTTGACTATGAACACTGAAGCTTTCTTT.

This clone was detected only once. The chain employs TRBV27 and TRBJ2-3; 7 bases are shared with TRBD1. CDR1 is MNHEY, CDR2 SMNVEV, per germline (reference sequence). The length of the CDR3 is 17 residues. V was clipped by 1 base and J by 1 base; unmatched bases: 8. The CDR3 DNA is TGTGCCAGCAGTTTATGGGCAGGGCAGGGGGGCACAGATACGCAGTATTTT. This gives the protein CASSLWAGQGGTDTQYF.